One and the same sample provided the 12 T cell receptor beta chains below, sequenced in a study of blood T cell repertoires in COVID-19. Clones were read by immunoSEQ multiplex PCR, and TCRdb kept only the in-frame ones, dropping some. The sample holds approximately 230,000 clones, about 90% seen once. The sequencing sample was made of peripheral blood. Receptors originate from an elderly man with acute or convalescent COVID-19.

This chain uses TRBV6-1 with TRBJ2-3; D is possibly TRBD1 (6 bases). The CDR3 consists of 17 residues. V was pared by 1 base and J by 2 bases, with 16 bases between. In germline, CDR1 is MNHNS, CDR2 SASEGT. The CDR3 sequence is CASSEERQAGTTDTQYF. CDR3 sequence (DNA): TGTGCCAGCAGTGAAGAGCGACAGGCCGGCACCACAGATACGCAGTATTTT.

This clone was counted between two and nine times. The chain's CDR3 is CASSPSTGNTIYF. The DNA for the CDR3 is TGTGCCAGCAGTCCTAGTACAGGAAACACCATATATTTT. The rearrangement joins TRBV12-3 or TRBV12-4 to TRBJ1-3; D not resolved. This CDR3 has 13 amino acids. The ends were cut back, 5 bases at V and 4 bases at J, with 9 bases in the middle.

This clone has just one count. V usage is TRBV4-1 and J usage is TRBJ2-1; maybe TRBD2 (6 bases). The CDR3 extends over 13 amino acids. Looked up from germline, CDR1 is MGHRA and CDR2 is YSYEKL. V was cut by 9 bases and J by 5 bases, with 14 bases left in between. The CDR3 DNA reads as TGCGCCAGTTCGACTAGACGTCACAATGAGCAGTTCTTC. It encodes CASSTRRHNEQFF.

The chain carries TRBV10-3 and TRBJ2-1; 13 nucleotides match TRBD2. The CDR3 has 16 residues. Germline CDR1 ENHRY, CDR2 SYGVKD. Losses at the gene ends were 4 bases for V and 5 bases for J; bases not matched to a gene: 5. The CDR3 region has the DNA TGTGCCATCAGTGCCCGGACTAGCGGGAGAGACAATGAGCAGTTCTTC. Residues: CAISARTSGRDNEQFF.

V usage is TRBV20-1 and J usage is TRBJ2-7; D is unclear. The V end lost 3 bases, the J end lost 6 bases, and 6 bases lay between the germline ends. Germline V CDR1 and CDR2: DFQATT, SNEGSKA (reference sequence). The CDR3 is 10 residues long. In DNA, the CDR3 is TGCAGTGCTAGGAGTTCCGAGCAGTACTTC. This gives the protein CSARSSEQYF.

This chain uses TRBV7-2 with TRBJ1-3; D perhaps matches TRBD1 (6 bases). This CDR3 has 19 residues. V was pared by 7 bases and J by 3 bases, with 28 bases between. Germline assignment: CDR1 SGHTA and CDR2 FQGNSA. CDR3 amino acids: CASTKTGGLRTESGNTIYF. The CDR3 DNA reads TGTGCCAGCACCAAAACCGGGGGGTTGCGGACAGAAAGTGGAAACACCATATATTTT. Full variable domain (rest looked up from reference TRBV7-2 and TRBJ1-3): GAGVSQSPSNKVTEKGKDVELRCDPISGHTALYWYRQSLGQGLEFLIYFQGNSAPDKSGLPSDRFSAERTGGSVSTLTIQRTQQEDSAVYLCASTKTGGLRTESGNTIYFGEGSWLTVV.

This clone was observed a single time. The chain recombines TRBV27 with TRBJ2-3, with 13 bases identical to TRBD2. CDR1 is MNHEY and CDR2 is SMNVEV in the germline V gene (reference sequence). V shed 6 bases and J 15 bases; nucleotides not matched to a gene: 33. The CDR3 runs to 21 residues. CDR3 protein: CASRPTSGRASHRYAGARVYF. The CDR3 DNA follows: TGTGCCAGCAGACCCACTAGCGGGAGGGCCTCTCACAGATACGCAGGGGCTAGGGTCTATTTT.

CDR3 coding DNA: TGTGCCAGCAGCTTAGAACGGACTCCAACCCCCTATGGCTACACCTTC. Translated: CASSLERTPTPYGYTF. The J gene is TRBJ1-2, the V gene TRBV11-2; no clear D gene. Trimming took 0 bases from V and 4 from J, leaving 15 bases between them. The CDR3 spans 16 residues. Germline CDR1 reads SGHAT; CDR2 reads FQNNGV. The whole variable domain, filled in from reference TRBV11-2 and TRBJ1-2, reads EAGVAQSPRYKIIEKRQSVAFWCNPISGHATLYWYQQILGQGPKLLIQFQNNGVVDDSQLPKDRFSAERLKGVDSTLKIQPAKLEDSAVYLCASSLERTPTPYGYTFGSGTRLTVV.

This rearrangement joins TRBV7-8 to TRBJ1-5; 11 bases fit TRBD1. There are 18 residues in the CDR3. Germline CDR1 is SGHVS and CDR2 is FQNEAQ. V trimming: 5 bases; J trimming: 6 bases; junction bases outside the gene matches: 15. CDR3 bases: TGTGCCAGCAGCCAGGGTTGGGGACAGGGGGGACCGGGTCAGCCCCAGCATTTT. Residues: CASSQGWGQGGPGQPQHF.

J is TRBJ2-5 and V is TRBV18, with D perhaps TRBD1 (5 bases). The CDR3 covers 14 residues. From germline, CDR1 is KGHSH and CDR2 LQKENI. The ends were cut back, 6 bases at V and 2 bases at J, with 13 bases in the middle. The CDR3 DNA follows: TGTGCCAGCTCTCCCCCGCAGGGACAAGAGACCCAGTACTTC. This encodes CASSPPQGQETQYF.

This sequence joins TRBV28 and TRBJ1-2, with 7 bases identical to TRBD1. The germline CDR1 and CDR2 sequences are MDHEN and SYDVKM. V shed 6 bases, J shed 4 bases, and the junction held 20 bases outside the gene matches. This CDR3 has 18 amino acids. The CDR3 bases are TGTGCCAGCAGCTCATTCGTCTGGGGGACAGCTAAAATCTATGGCTACACCTTC. It is translated as CASSSFVWGTAKIYGYTF.

The rearrangement joins TRBV7-2 to TRBJ2-7, with 7 bases identical to TRBD1. This CDR3 is 14 amino acids long. The J segment lost 3 bases and the V segment lost 5 bases, leaving 7 bases of the junction unmatched. Germline CDR1 SGHTA, CDR2 FQGNSA. CDR3 residues: CASSVDRADYEQYF. Written as DNA, the CDR3 is TGTGCCAGCAGCGTAGACAGGGCGGACTACGAGCAGTACTTC.